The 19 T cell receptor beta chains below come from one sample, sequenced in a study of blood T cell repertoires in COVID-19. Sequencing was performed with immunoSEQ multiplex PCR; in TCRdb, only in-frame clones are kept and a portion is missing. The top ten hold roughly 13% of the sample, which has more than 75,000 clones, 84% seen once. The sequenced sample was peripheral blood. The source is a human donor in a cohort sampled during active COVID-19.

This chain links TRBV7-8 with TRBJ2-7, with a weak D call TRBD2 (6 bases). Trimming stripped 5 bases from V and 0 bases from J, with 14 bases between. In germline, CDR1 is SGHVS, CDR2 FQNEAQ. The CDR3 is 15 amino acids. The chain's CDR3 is CASSEPGLRSYEQYF. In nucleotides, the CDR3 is TGTGCCAGCAGCGAACCGGGACTCCGCTCCTACGAGCAGTACTTC.

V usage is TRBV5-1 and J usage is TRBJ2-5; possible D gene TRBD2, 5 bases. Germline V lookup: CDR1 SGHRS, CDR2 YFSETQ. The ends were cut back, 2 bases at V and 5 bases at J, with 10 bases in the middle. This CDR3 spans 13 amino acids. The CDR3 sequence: CASSFGGLETQYF. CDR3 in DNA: TGCGCCAGCAGCTTCGGCGGGTTGGAGACCCAGTACTTC.

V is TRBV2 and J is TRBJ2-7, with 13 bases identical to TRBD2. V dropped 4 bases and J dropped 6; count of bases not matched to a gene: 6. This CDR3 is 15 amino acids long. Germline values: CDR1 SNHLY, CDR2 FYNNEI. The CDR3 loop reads CASSGRTSGGGEQYF. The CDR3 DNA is TGTGCCAGCAGTGGTCGGACTAGCGGGGGTGGCGAGCAGTACTTC.

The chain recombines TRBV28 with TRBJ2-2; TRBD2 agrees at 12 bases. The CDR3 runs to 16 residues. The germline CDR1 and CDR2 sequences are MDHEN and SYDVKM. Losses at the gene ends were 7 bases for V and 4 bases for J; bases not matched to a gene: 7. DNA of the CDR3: TGTGCCAGCACCTCATCGACTAGCGGGGGCACCGGGGAGCTGTTTTTT. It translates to CASTSSTSGGTGELFF. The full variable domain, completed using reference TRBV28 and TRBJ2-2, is DVKVTQSSRYLVKRTGEKVFLECVQDMDHENMFWYRQDPGLGLRLIYFSYDVKMKEKGDIPEGYSVSREKKERFSLILESASTNQTSMYLCASTSSTSGGTGELFFGEGSRLTVL.

DNA for the CDR3: TGTGCCAGCAGTTACTGGGGCGGGAGCGGGGACTACGAGCAGTACTTC. It codes for CASSYWGGSGDYEQYF. J is TRBJ2-7 and V is TRBV6-2 or TRBV6-3, with 7 bases lining up with TRBD2. Germline lookup yields CDR1 MNHEY and CDR2 SVGEGT. The junction had 9 bases not matched to a gene; V was cut back by 1 base and J by 3 bases. CDR3 size: 16 residues.

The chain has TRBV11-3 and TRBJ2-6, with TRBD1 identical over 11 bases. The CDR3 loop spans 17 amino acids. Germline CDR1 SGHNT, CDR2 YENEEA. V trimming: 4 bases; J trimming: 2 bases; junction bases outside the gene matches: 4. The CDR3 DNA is TGTGCCAGCAGCTCGGGACAGGGGGTTACTGGGGCCAACGTCCTGACTTTC. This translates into CASSSGQGVTGANVLTF.

This CDR3 reads CASSLGSGSGNTIYF. The DNA for the CDR3 is TGTGCCAGCAGCCTTGGGAGCGGGTCTGGAAACACCATATATTTT. The chain has TRBV7-6 and TRBJ1-3, with D uncertain. Germline lookup yields CDR1 SGHVS and CDR2 FNYEAQ. V was pared by 5 bases and J by 1 base, with 12 bases between. The CDR3 covers 15 residues.

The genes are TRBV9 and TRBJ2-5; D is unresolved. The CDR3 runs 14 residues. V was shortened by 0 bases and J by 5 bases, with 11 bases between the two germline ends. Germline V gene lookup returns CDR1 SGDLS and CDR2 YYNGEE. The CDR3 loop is CASSVGSSGETQYF. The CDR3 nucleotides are TGTGCCAGCAGCGTAGGGTCCTCCGGGGAGACCCAGTACTTC.

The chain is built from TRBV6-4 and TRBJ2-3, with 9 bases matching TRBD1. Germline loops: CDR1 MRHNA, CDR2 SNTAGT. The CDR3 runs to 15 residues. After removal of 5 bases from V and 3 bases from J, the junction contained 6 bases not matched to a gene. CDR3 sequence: CASSLNGQGTDTQYF. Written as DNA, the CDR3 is TGTGCCAGCAGTCTTAACGGACAGGGGACAGATACGCAGTATTTT.

DNA for the CDR3: TGCAGCGTTCGTACAGGAACTGAAAAACTGTTTTTT. Its protein is CSVRTGTEKLFF. The chain has TRBV29-1 and TRBJ1-4; a weak D match, TRBD1 (5 bases). V was clipped by 5 bases and J by 7 bases, with 11 bases between them. The CDR3 is 12 amino acids. Germline CDR1 and CDR2: SQVTM and ANQGSEA.

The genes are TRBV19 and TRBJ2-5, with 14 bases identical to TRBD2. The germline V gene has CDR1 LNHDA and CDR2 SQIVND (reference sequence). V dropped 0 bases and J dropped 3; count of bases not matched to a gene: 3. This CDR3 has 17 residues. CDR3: CASSIEGLAGVKETQYF. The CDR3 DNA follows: TGTGCCAGTAGTATAGAGGGACTAGCGGGGGTGAAAGAGACCCAGTACTTC.

The CDR3 loop is CASSLELAGGAGVEKLFF. The CDR3 coding sequence is TGCGCCAGCAGCTTGGAGTTGGCAGGGGGCGCGGGTGTGGAAAAACTGTTTTTT. This chain links TRBV5-1 with TRBJ1-4; 8 nucleotides agree with TRBD1. J lost 8 bases, V lost 0 bases, and 15 bases had no gene match. This CDR3 is 18 amino acids long. Germline lookup yields CDR1 SGHRS and CDR2 YFSETQ.

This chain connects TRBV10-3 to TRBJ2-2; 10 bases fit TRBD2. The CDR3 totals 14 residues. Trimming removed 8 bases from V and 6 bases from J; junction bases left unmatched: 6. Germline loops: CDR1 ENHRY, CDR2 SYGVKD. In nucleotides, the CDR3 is TGTGCCATCGAAGCGGGGGGGGGTGCCGGGGAGCTGTTTTTT. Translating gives CAIEAGGGAGELFF.

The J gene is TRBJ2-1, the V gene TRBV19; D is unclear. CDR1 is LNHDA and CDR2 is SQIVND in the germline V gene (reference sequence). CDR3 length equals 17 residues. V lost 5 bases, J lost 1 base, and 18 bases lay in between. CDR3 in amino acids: CASSPRRLSGSYNEQFF. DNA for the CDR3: TGTGCCAGTAGTCCTCGTAGATTGTCAGGTTCCTACAATGAGCAGTTCTTC.

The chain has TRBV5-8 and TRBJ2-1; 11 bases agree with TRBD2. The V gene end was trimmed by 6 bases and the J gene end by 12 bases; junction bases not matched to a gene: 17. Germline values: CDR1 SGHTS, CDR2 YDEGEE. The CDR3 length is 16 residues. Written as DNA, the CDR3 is TGTGCCAGCACCCTAGGGGCGTTCGCTAGCGGGGGGCGGCAGTTCTTC. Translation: CASTLGAFASGGRQFF. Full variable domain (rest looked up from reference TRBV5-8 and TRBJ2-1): EAGVTQSPTHLIKTRGQQATLRCSPISGHTSVYWYQQALGLGLQFLLWYDEGEERNRGNFPPRFSGRQFPNYSSELNVNALELEDSALYLCASTLGAFASGGRQFFGPGTRLTVL.

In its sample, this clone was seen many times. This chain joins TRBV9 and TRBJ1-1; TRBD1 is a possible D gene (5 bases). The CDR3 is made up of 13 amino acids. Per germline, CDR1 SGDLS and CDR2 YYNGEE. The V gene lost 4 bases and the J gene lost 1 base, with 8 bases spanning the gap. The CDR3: CASSRGENTEAFF. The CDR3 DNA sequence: TGTGCCAGCAGCCGGGGGGAGAACACTGAAGCTTTCTTT.

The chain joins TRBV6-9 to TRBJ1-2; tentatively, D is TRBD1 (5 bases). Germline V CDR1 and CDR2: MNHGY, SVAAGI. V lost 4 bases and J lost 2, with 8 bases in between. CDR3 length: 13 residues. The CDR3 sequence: CASSWRQNYGYTF. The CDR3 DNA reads TGTGCCAGCAGTTGGAGACAGAACTATGGCTACACCTTC.

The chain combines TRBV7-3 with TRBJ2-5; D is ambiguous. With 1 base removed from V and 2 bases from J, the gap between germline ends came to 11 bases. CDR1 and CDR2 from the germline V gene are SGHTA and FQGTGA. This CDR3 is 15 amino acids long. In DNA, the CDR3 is TGTGCCAGCAGCTTAAGTCCAGGTCCTCAAGAGACCCAGTACTTC. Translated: CASSLSPGPQETQYF.

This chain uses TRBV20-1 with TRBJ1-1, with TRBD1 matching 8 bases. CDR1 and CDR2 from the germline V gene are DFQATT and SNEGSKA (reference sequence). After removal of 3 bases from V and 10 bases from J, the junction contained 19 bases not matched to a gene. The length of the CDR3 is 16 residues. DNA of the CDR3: TGCAGTGCTAGTAGAGTGTCGAACAGGGGGGTAAAAGGAGCTTTCTTT. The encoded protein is CSASRVSNRGVKGAFF.